A single sample gave rise to the 2 T cell receptor beta chains below, sequenced in a study of shared clonotypes between healthy human individuals. The method was immunoSEQ multiplex PCR; TCRdb's version includes in-frame clones alone and lacks a portion of them. Of 1.4 million to 1.5 million clones in the sample, roughly 96% were seen once. Sequenced: naive CD4+ T cells sorted from blood. Subset here: CD45RA+ positively selected. These receptors originate from a man younger than 40 in good health.

The rearrangement uses TRBV6-1 and TRBJ2-3; TRBD1 matches 8 bases. The CDR3 covers 14 residues. Germline loops: CDR1 MNHNS, CDR2 SASEGT. V shed 8 bases and J 0 bases; nucleotides not matched to a gene: 4. The DNA for the CDR3 is TGTGCCAGCGGGGGACAGGAAAGCACAGATACGCAGTATTTT. Its translation: CASGGQESTDTQYF.

The chain is built from TRBV7-3 and TRBJ2-2; the D gene is possibly TRBD2 (5 bases). CDR1 is SGHTA and CDR2 is FQGTGA in the germline V gene. This CDR3 has 13 amino acids. V lost 11 bases and J lost 5, with 15 bases in between. The CDR3 sequence: CACSRGGTGELFF. In DNA, the CDR3 is TGTGCCTGCTCGCGAGGAGGAACCGGGGAGCTGTTTTTT.